This T cell receptor beta chain stems from a study of post-analysis software for immune sequencing data. Between the trimmed V and J ends, which lost 2 bases and 3 bases, there was a span of 8 bases. This CDR3 contains 15 residues. Germline-derived CDR1 and CDR2 are SGHTA and FQGNSA. Included in the TCR beta cDNA libraries were unique molecular identifiers. MiXCR, applied by TCRdb to the PCR reads, yields one record per CDR3 protein. Altogether about 540,000 distinct CDR3 sequences are present, around a third being singletons, with the ten largest covering less than 6%. This clonotype was counted only a few times. Its specificity is unknown. Study-wide results and limits: Patients had higher frequencies than controls of a handful of TRBV segments, including TRBV5-6, TRBV5-1 and TRBV20-1. F measure clustering grouped samples strongly by preparation batch.

This sequence originates from a girl aged 2-17 years with multiple sclerosis. The sample comprised blood. This sequence joins TRBV7-2 and TRBJ1-6, with unresolved D. This chain's CDR3 is CASSLTLNYNSPLHF. The CDR3 DNA sequence: TGTGCCAGCAGCTTAACTCTCAACTATAATTCACCCCTCCACTTT.